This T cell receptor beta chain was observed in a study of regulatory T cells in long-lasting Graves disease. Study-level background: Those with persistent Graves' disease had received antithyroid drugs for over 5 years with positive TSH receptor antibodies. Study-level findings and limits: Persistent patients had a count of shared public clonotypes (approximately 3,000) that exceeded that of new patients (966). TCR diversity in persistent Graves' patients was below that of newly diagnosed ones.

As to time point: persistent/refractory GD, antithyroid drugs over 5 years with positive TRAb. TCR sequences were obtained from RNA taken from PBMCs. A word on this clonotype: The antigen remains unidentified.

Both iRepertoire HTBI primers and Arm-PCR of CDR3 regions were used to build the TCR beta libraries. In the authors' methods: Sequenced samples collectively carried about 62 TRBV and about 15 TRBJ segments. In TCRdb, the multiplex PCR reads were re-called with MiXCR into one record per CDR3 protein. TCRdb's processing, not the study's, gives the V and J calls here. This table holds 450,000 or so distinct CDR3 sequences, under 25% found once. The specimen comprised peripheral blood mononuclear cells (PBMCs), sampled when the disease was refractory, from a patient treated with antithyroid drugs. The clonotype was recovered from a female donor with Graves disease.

DNA for the CDR3: TGTGCCAGCAGCTTTTCCGGGACAGGCACCTACAATGAGCAGTTCTTC. Amino acids: CASSFSGTGTYNEQFF. The chain has TRBV11-1 and TRBJ2-1; 8 bases map to TRBD1. Germline V gene lookup returns CDR1 SGHAT and CDR2 FQDESV (reference sequence). The CDR3 is 16 residues long. Unmatched junction bases numbered 6, after V lost 3 bases and J lost 2 bases.